This T cell receptor (beta chain) was sequenced during a study of OX40 agonist ivuxolimab in advanced cancers. Any history of autoimmune disease or systemic immunosuppression disqualified patients. The J segment lost 0 bases and the V segment lost 5 bases, leaving 9 bases of the junction unmatched. Germline V gene lookup returns CDR1 MDHEN and CDR2 SYDVKM. The length of the CDR3 is 16 residues. The assay was immunoSEQ multiplex PCR, and TCRdb's table has in-frame clones only and misses some. The sample includes more than 60,000 clones, around 92% seen only once; the top ten take approximately 18%. The chain links TRBV28 to TRBJ2-7; 8 positions agree with TRBD1. The sequences come from CD4+ or CD8+ T cells sorted from blood, collected in a trial of the OX40 agonist ivuxolimab. The clonotype was recovered from an adult with an advanced solid tumor such as melanoma, head and neck, liver or kidney cancer. The CDR3 DNA follows: TGTGCCAGCAGTCTTATGGGACAGGCCAGCTCCTACGAGCAGTACTTC. The encoded protein is CASSLMGQASSYEQYF. Using reference TRBV28 and TRBJ2-7 for the parts outside the CDR3, the full variable domain is DVKVTQSSRYLVKRTGEKVFLECVQDMDHENMFWYRQDPGLGLRLIYFSYDVKMKEKGDIPEGYSVSREKKERFSLILESASTNQTSMYLCASSLMGQASSYEQYFGPGTRLTVT.